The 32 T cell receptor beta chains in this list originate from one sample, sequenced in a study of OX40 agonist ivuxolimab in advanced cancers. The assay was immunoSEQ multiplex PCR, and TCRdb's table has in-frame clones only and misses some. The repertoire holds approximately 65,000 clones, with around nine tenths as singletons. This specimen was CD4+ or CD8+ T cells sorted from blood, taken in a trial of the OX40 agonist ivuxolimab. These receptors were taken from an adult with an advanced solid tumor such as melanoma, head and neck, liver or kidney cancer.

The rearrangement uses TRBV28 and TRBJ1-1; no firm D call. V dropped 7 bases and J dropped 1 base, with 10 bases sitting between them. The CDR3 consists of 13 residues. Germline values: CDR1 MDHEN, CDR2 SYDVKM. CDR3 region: CASKEEGNTEAFF. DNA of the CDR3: TGTGCCAGCAAAGAGGAGGGGAACACTGAAGCTTTCTTT.

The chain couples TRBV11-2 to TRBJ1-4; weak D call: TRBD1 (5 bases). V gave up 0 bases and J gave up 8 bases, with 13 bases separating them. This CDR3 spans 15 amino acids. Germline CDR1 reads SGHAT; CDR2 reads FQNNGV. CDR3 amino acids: CASSLDPGQREKLFF. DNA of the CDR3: TGTGCCAGCAGCTTAGATCCGGGGCAAAGGGAAAAACTGTTTTTT.

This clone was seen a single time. The CDR3 sequence: CASSLGHLTNTEAFF. The CDR3 DNA is TGCGCCAGCAGCTTGGGACACTTAACGAACACTGAAGCTTTCTTT. The chain has TRBV5-1 and TRBJ1-1, with D hard to call. Germline CDR1 and CDR2: SGHRS and YFSETQ. The CDR3 sequence is 15 residues long. Trimming pared 0 bases from V and 1 base from J, leaving 10 bases between.

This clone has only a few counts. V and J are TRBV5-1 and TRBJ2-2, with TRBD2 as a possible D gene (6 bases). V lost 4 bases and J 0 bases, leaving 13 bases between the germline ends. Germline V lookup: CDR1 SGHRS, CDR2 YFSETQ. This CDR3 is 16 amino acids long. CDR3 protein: CASSTTQRANTGELFF. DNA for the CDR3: TGCGCCAGCAGCACGACTCAGCGGGCGAACACCGGGGAGCTGTTTTTT.

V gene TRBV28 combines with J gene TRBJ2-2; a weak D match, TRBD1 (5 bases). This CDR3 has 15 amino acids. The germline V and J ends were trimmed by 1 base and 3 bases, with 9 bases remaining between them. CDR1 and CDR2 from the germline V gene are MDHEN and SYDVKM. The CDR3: CASSLSAGYTGELFF. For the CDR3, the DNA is TGTGCCAGCAGTTTATCGGCAGGGTACACCGGGGAGCTGTTTTTT.

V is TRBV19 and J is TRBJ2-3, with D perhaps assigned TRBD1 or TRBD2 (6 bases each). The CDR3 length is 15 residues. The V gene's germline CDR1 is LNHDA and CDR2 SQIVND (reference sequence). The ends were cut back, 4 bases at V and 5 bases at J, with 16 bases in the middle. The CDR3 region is CASSNYRRGGDTQYF. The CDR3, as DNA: TGTGCCAGTAGTAACTATCGCAGGGGAGGAGATACGCAGTATTTT.

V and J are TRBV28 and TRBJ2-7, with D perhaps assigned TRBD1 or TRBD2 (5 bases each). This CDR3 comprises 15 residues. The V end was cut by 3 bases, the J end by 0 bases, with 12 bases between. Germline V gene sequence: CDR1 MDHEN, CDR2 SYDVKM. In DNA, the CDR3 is TGTGCCAGCAGTTTGGTACGGGACCACTCCTACGAGCAGTACTTC. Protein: CASSLVRDHSYEQYF.

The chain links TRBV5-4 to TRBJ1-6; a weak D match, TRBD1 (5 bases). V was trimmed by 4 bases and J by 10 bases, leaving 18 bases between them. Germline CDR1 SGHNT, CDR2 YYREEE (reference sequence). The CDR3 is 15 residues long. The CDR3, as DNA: TGTGCCAGCAGCCGGGGACCGTGGGGCGGATCACCCCTCCACTTT. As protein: CASSRGPWGGSPLHF. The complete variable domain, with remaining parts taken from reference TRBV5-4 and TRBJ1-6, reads ETGVTQSPTHLIKTRGQQVTLRCSSQSGHNTVSWYQQALGQGPQFIFQYYREEENGRGNFPPRFSGLQFPNYSSELNVNALELDDSALYLCASSRGPWGGSPLHFGNGTRLTVT.

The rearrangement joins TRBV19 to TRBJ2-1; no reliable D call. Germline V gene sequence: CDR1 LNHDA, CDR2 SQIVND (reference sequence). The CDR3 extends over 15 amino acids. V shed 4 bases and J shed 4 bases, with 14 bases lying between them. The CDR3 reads CASSSLTVPYNEQFF. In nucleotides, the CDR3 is TGTGCCAGTAGTAGCTTAACGGTTCCATACAATGAGCAGTTCTTC.

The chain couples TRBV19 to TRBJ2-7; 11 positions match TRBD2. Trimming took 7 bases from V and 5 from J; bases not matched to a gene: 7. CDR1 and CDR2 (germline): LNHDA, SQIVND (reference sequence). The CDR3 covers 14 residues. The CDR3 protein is CASKPGTSGDEQYF. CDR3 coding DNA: TGTGCCAGTAAACCCGGGACTAGCGGAGACGAGCAGTACTTC.

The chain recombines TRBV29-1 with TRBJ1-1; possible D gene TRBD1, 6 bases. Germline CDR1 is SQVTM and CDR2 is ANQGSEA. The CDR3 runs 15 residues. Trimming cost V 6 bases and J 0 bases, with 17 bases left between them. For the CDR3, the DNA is TGCAGCGTGCGGACAGTCTCCCGGATGAACACTGAAGCTTTCTTT. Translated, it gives CSVRTVSRMNTEAFF.

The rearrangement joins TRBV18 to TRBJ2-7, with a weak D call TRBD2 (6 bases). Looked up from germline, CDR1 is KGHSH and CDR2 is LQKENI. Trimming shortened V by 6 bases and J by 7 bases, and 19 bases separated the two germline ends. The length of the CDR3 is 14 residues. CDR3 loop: CASSSGAVLREQYF. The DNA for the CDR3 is TGTGCCAGCTCCTCGGGAGCGGTCCTGCGGGAGCAGTACTTC.

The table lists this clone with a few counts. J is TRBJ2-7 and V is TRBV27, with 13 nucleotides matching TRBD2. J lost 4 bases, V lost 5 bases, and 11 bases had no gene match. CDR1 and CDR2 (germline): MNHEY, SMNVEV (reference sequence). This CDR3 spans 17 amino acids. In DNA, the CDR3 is TGTGCCAGCAGTCCTACTAGCGGGAGGGTCTGGGGGTACGAGCAGTACTTC. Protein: CASSPTSGRVWGYEQYF.

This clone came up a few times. The CDR3 DNA reads as TGTGCCAGTATCTCCTTGGCTAGAGCTTTCTTT. Translation: CASISLARAFF. The chain carries TRBV19 and TRBJ1-1; D is unresolved. The germline CDR1 and CDR2 sequences are LNHDA and SQIVND (reference sequence). V dropped 7 bases and J dropped 10 bases, with 13 bases sitting between them. This CDR3 is 11 amino acids long.

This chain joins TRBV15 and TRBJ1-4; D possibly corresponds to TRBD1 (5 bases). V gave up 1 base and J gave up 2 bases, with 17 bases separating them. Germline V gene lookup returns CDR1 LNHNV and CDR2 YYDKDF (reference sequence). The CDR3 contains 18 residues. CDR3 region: CATSRVVRGSITNEKLFF. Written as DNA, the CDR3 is TGTGCCACCAGCAGAGTCGTGAGGGGTTCCATTACTAATGAAAAACTGTTTTTT.

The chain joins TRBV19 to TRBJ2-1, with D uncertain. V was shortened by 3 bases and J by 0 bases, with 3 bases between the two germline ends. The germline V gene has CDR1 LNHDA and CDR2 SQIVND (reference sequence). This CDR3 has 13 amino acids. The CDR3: CASSMSSYNEQFF. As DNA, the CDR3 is TGTGCCAGTAGTATGAGCTCCTACAATGAGCAGTTCTTC.

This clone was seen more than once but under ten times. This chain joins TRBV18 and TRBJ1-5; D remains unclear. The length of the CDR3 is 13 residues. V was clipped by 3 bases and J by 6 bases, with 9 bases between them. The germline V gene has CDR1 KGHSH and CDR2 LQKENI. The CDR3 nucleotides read TGTGCCAGCTCACCGGGGAGAACTCAGCCCCAGCATTTT. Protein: CASSPGRTQPQHF.

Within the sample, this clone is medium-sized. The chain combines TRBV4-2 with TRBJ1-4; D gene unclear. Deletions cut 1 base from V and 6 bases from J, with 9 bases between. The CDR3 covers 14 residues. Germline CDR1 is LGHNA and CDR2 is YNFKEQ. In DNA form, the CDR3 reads TGTGCCAGCAGCCAAGGGGCGCGAGATGAAAAACTGTTTTTT. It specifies CASSQGARDEKLFF.

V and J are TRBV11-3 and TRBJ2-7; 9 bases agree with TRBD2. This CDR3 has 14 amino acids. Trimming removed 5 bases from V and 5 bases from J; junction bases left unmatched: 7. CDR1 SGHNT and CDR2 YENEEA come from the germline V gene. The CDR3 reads CASSVSGSKNEQYF. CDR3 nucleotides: TGTGCCAGCAGCGTTAGCGGGAGTAAAAACGAGCAGTACTTC.

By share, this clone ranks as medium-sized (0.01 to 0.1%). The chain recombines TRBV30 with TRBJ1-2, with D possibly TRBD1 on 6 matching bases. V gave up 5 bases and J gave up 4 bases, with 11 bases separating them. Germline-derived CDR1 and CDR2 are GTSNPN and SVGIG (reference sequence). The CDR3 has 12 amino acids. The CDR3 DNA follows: TGTGCCTGGGACCACAGGGCCTATGGCTACACCTTC. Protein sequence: CAWDHRAYGYTF.

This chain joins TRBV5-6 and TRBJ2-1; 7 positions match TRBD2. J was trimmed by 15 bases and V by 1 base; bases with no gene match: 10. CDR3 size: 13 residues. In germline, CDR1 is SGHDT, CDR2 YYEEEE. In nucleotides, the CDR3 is TGTGCCAGCAGCTTGAGGCGGGAGAGGGTTTGGTTCTTC. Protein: CASSLRRERVWFF.

The DNA for the CDR3 is TGTGCCAGCAGCTTAAGCCTTCTCGTACCCGGGACACAGAACACCGGGGAGCTGTTTTTT. It is translated as CASSLSLLVPGTQNTGELFF. The rearrangement links TRBV11-3 to TRBJ2-2; TRBD1 might be the D (6 bases). Per germline, CDR1 SGHNT and CDR2 YENEEA. The V end was cut by 2 bases, the J end by 1 base, with 23 bases between. This CDR3 is 20 amino acids long.

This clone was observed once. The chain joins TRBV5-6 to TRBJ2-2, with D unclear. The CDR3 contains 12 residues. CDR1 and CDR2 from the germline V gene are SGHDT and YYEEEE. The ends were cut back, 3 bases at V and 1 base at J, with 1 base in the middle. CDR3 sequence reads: CASSWNTGELFF. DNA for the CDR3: TGTGCCAGCAGCTGGAACACCGGGGAGCTGTTTTTT.

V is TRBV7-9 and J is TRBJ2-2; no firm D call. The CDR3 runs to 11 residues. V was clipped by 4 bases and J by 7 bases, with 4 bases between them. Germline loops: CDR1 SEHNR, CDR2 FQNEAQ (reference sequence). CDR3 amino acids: CASSWSGELFF. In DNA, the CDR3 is TGTGCCAGCAGCTGGAGCGGGGAGCTGTTTTTT. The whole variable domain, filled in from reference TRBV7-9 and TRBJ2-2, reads DTGVSQNPRHKITKRGQNVTFRCDPISEHNRLYWYRQTLGQGPEFLTYFQNEAQLEKSRLLSDRFSAERPKGSFSTLEIQRTEQGDSAMYLCASSWSGELFFGEGSRLTVL.

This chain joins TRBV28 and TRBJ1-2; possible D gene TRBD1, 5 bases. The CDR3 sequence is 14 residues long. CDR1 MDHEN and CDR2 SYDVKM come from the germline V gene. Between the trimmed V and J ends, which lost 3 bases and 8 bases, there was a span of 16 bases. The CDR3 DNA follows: TGTGCCAGCAGTTTTCCGCAGGGTGAGGCGGGCTACACCTTC. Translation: CASSFPQGEAGYTF.

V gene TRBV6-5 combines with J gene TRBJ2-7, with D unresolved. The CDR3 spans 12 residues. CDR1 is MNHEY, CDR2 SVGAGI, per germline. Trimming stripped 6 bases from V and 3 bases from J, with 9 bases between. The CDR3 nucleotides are TGTGCCAGCAGCCAAGCCGGCTACGAGCAGTACTTC. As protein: CASSQAGYEQYF.

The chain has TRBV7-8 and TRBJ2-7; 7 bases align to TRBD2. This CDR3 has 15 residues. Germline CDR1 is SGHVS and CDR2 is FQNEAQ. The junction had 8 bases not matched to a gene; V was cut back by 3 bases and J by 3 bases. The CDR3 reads CASSFVLGGNYEQYF. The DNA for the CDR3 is TGTGCCAGCAGCTTTGTATTGGGAGGGAACTACGAGCAGTACTTC.

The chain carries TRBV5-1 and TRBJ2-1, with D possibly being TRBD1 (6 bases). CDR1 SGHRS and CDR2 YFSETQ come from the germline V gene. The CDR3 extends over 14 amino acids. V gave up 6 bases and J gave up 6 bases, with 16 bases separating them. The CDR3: CASTKERGFNEQFF. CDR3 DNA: TGCGCCAGCACCAAGGAGAGGGGGTTCAATGAGCAGTTCTTC. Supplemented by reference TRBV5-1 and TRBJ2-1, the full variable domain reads KAGVTQTPRYLIKTRGQQVTLSCSPISGHRSVSWYQQTPGQGLQFLFEYFSETQRNKGNFPGRFSGRQFSNSRSEMNVSTLELGDSALYLCASTKERGFNEQFFGPGTRLTVL.

The CDR3 spells CASSQGAGGHNEQFF. For the CDR3, the DNA is TGTGCCAGCAGCCAAGGAGCGGGAGGGCACAATGAGCAGTTCTTC. The chain couples TRBV4-2 to TRBJ2-1; 10 nucleotides agree with TRBD2. V shed 1 base, J shed 5 bases, and the junction held 2 bases outside the gene matches. From germline, CDR1 is LGHNA and CDR2 YNFKEQ. The CDR3 has 15 residues.

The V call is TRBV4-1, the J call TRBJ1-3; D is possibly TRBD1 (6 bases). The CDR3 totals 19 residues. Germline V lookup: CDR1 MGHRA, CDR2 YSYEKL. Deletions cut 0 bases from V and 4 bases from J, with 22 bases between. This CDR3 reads CASSQESPRQVLVGNTIYF. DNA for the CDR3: TGCGCCAGCAGCCAAGAGTCCCCACGACAGGTTTTGGTCGGAAACACCATATATTTT.

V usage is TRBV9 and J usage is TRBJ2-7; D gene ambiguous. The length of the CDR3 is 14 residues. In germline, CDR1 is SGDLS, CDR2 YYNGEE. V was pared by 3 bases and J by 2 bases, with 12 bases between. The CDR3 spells CASSADSRTYEQYF. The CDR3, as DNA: TGTGCCAGCAGCGCAGATTCCAGGACCTACGAGCAGTACTTC.

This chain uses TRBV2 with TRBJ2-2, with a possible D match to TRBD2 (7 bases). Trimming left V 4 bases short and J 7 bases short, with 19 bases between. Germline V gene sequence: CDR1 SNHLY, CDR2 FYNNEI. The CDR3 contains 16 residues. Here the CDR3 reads CASSGGATREHGELFF. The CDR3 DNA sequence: TGTGCCAGCAGTGGGGGGGCTACGCGGGAGCACGGGGAGCTGTTTTTT.